One and the same sample provided the 20 T cell receptor beta chains below, sequenced in a study of T cells in women clearing cervical HPV infection. Clones were read by immunoSEQ multiplex PCR, and TCRdb kept only the in-frame ones, dropping some. The sample table sets out 30,000 or so clones. The sequenced sample was blood buffy coat. The receptors here all came from a woman aged 18 to 75 with a cervical HPV16 infection that either progressed to CIN3+ or cleared (not recorded which).

Regarding this clone: The CDR3 is cut off 3 residues early in the read; its end comes from the germline J gene. The V and J genes are TRBV5-5 and TRBJ1-4; TRBD1 matches at 9 bases. The CDR3 is 14 amino acids. Germline assignment: CDR1 SGHKS and CDR2 YYEKEE (reference sequence). The CDR3 spells CASSPDRGRGKLFF. The covered CDR3 bases are TGTGCCAGCAGCCCCGACAGGGGGAGGGGGAAA.

A word on this clone: The read stops 3 residues short of the end of the CDR3; the missing end is completed from the germline J gene. The chain recombines TRBV28 with TRBJ1-4; possibly TRBD1 for D (6 bases). Trimming took 5 bases from V and 7 from J, leaving 14 bases between them. The CDR3 consists of 14 residues. Germline loops: CDR1 MDHEN, CDR2 SYDVKM. This CDR3 reads CASSRGGAGEKLFF. CDR3 DNA, as far as it was read: TGTGCCAGCAGTCGAGGGGGGGCGGGTGAAAAA.

A remark on this clone: The read ends 3 residues shy of where the CDR3 ends; the end is completed using the germline J gene. This rearrangement joins TRBV19 to TRBJ2-1, with unresolved D. V lost 7 bases to trimming and J lost 6 bases, with 10 bases between them. Germline assignment: CDR1 LNHDA and CDR2 SQIVND (reference sequence). The CDR3 consists of 12 residues. The CDR3: CASNDFANEQFF. Incomplete CDR3 DNA: TGTGCCAGTAATGACTTCGCCAATGAG.

With respect to this clone: Sequencing ends 3 residues short of the CDR3 end; the germline J gene provides the rest. The genes are TRBV7-3 and TRBJ2-2, with D possibly called TRBD1 or TRBD2 (6 bases each). V lost 3 bases and J 1 base, leaving 15 bases between the germline ends. Germline lookup yields CDR1 SGHTA and CDR2 FQGTGA. The CDR3 loop spans 17 amino acids. CDR3 loop: CASSFGRGGGNTGELFF. The DNA read from the CDR3 is TGTGCCAGCAGCTTCGGGCGCGGAGGGGGGAACACCGGGGAG.

On this clone itself: From the germline J gene comes the end of the CDR3, since the read stops 3 residues before it. The V and J genes are TRBV5-1 and TRBJ2-2, with TRBD2 identical over 12 bases. J was trimmed by 0 bases and V by 2 bases; bases with no gene match: 8. The CDR3 contains 19 residues. The germline CDR1 and CDR2 sequences are SGHRS and YFSETQ. CDR3 sequence: CASSLKTSGGLTNTGELFF. The DNA read from the CDR3 is TGCGCCAGCAGCTTAAAGACTAGCGGGGGACTTACGAACACCGGGGAG.

For this clone: The read terminates 3 residues ahead of where the CDR3 ends, so the germline J gene completes it. The chain has TRBV19 and TRBJ2-1; 9 bases are a match to TRBD1. This CDR3 has 17 residues. The ends lost 0 bases at V and 1 base at J; junction bases unmatched: 4. Germline CDR1 LNHDA, CDR2 SQIVND (reference sequence). Here the CDR3 reads CASSIEPDRGSYNEQFF. The sequenced CDR3 bases are TGTGCCAGTAGTATAGAACCGGACAGGGGTTCCTACAATGAG.

About this clone itself: With the read ending 3 residues before the CDR3 end, the germline J gene is used to fill in that end. The chain links TRBV7-6 to TRBJ2-6, with D maybe TRBD1 (5 bases). CDR3 size: 16 residues. Trimming removed 5 bases from V and 1 base from J, with 12 bases in between. Germline V gives CDR1 SGHVS, CDR2 FNYEAQ. The CDR3: CASSPSRQSGANVLTF. The covered CDR3 bases are TGTGCCAGCAGCCCCTCCCGACAGTCTGGGGCCAACGTC.

As concerns this clone: With the read ending 3 residues before the CDR3 end, the germline J gene is used to fill in that end. J is TRBJ2-7 and V is TRBV5-6; TRBD1 might be the D (6 bases). CDR1 SGHDT and CDR2 YYEEEE come from the germline V gene. The CDR3 covers 15 residues. V was cut by 4 bases and J by 2 bases, with 16 bases left in between. CDR3 amino acids: CASSLLPGQTYEQYF. Incomplete CDR3 DNA: TGTGCCAGCAGCCTACTCCCCGGACAGACCTACGAG.

Regarding this clone: Read data end 3 residues before the CDR3 end; the end is taken from the germline J gene. The chain recombines TRBV30 with TRBJ1-6; perhaps TRBD1 as D (6 bases). Trimming took off 5 bases at V and 7 bases at J, with 18 bases between the two ends. CDR3 length equals 15 residues. Germline V gene data show CDR1 as GTSNPN and CDR2 as SVGIG (reference sequence). The covered CDR3 bases are TGTGCCTGGGGTCCCTCGGACAGATGGAATTCACCC. Amino acid sequence: CAWGPSDRWNSP. The entire CDR3 protein is CAWGPSDRWNSPLHF. Combining the CDR3 with reference TRBV30 and TRBJ1-6 gives the whole variable domain SQTIHQWPATLVQPVGSPLSLECTVEGTSNPNLYWYRQAAGRGLQLLFYSVGIGQISSEVPQNLSASRPQDRQFILSSKKLLLSDSGFYLCAWGPSDRWNSPLHFGNGTRLTVT.

To note about this clone: The read ends 3 residues shy of where the CDR3 ends; the end is completed using the germline J gene. The chain joins TRBV30 to TRBJ1-1; 7 positions match TRBD1. The CDR3 totals 13 residues. With 8 bases clipped from V and 1 base from J, the junction kept 7 bases outside the gene matches. Per germline, CDR1 GTSNPN and CDR2 SVGIG (reference sequence). The CDR3 is CAVHRGWNTEAFF. CDR3 DNA (partial): TGTGCCGTCCACAGGGGATGGAACACTGAA.

Comment on this clone: The read ends 3 residues shy of where the CDR3 ends; the end is completed using the germline J gene. V and J are TRBV30 and TRBJ1-1; D gene unclear. Between the trimmed V and J ends, which lost 0 bases and 1 base, there was a span of 9 bases. This CDR3 has 14 amino acids. CDR1 is GTSNPN, CDR2 SVGIG, per germline (reference sequence). The DNA read from the CDR3 is TGTGCCTGGAGTGTTAGCCTGGCGAACACTGAA. Its protein is CAWSVSLANTE. Given in full, the CDR3 is CAWSVSLANTEAFF.

A remark on this clone: The DNA ends 3 residues before the CDR3 does, and the rest of the CDR3 is filled in from the germline J gene. The V gene is TRBV6-2 or TRBV6-3, the J gene TRBJ1-6, with D possibly TRBD1 on 5 matching bases. Germline CDR1 is MNHEY and CDR2 is SVGEGT. The CDR3 runs to 16 residues. The germline V and J ends were trimmed by 5 bases and 10 bases, with 21 bases remaining between them. This chain's CDR3 is CASSGPREGFDSPLHF. The covered CDR3 bases are TGTGCCAGCAGTGGCCCACGGGAGGGGTTTGACTCACCC.

A word on this clone: Sequencing ends 3 residues short of the CDR3 end; the germline J gene provides the rest. The V gene is TRBV5-4, the J gene TRBJ2-7; 7 bases are a match to TRBD1. Germline V CDR1 and CDR2: SGHNT, YYREEE (reference sequence). V lost 3 bases to trimming and J lost 3 bases; unmatched junction nucleotides: 6. This CDR3 region has 14 residues. CDR3 DNA, as far as it was read: TGTGCCAGCAGCTCGAGGACAGGAGACTACGAG. Its translation: CASSSRTGDYE. From start to end, the CDR3 is CASSSRTGDYEQYF.

CDR3 bases read: TGCGCCAGCAGCTCGCAGGGGGCAGGGGGAGGAAACACC. This codes for CASSSQGAGGGNT. The CDR3, in full, reads CASSSQGAGGGNTIYF. The V gene is TRBV5-1, the J gene TRBJ1-3; TRBD1 matches at 8 bases. Coverage ceases 3 residues before the CDR3 finishes, and the germline J gene fills in the end. The V gene end was trimmed by 3 bases and the J gene end by 4 bases; junction bases not matched to a gene: 9. The CDR3 runs 16 residues. Germline V CDR1 and CDR2: SGHRS, YFSETQ.

Regarding this clone: The read stops 3 residues short of the end of the CDR3; the missing end is completed from the germline J gene. This rearrangement joins TRBV20-1 to TRBJ2-3, with D possibly being TRBD1 (6 bases). Germline V gene lookup returns CDR1 DFQATT and CDR2 SNEGSKA (reference sequence). Deletions cut 5 bases from V and 1 base from J, with 13 bases between. The CDR3 covers 14 residues. CDR3 amino acids: CSARAWTGTDTQYF. The covered CDR3 bases are TGCAGTGCTCGGGCTTGGACAGGCACAGATACG.

The CDR3: CASTGVRGDNEQFF. CDR3 bases read: TGTGCCAGCACAGGGGTTCGAGGGGACAATGAG. The chain uses TRBV2 and TRBJ2-1, with TRBD1 as a possible D gene (6 bases). With the read ending 3 residues before the CDR3 end, the germline J gene is used to fill in that end. Germline V gene lookup returns CDR1 SNHLY and CDR2 FYNNEI. CDR3 length: 14 amino acids. V lost 7 bases and J lost 5, with 15 bases in between. Full variable domain (outside the CDR3, taken from reference TRBV2 and TRBJ2-1): EPEVTQTPSHQVTQMGQEVILRCVPISNHLYFYWYRQILGQKVEFLVSFYNNEISEKSEIFDDQFSVERPDGSNFTLKIRSTKLEDSAMYFCASTGVRGDNEQFFGPGTRLTVL.

In the case of this clone: The read finishes 3 residues shy of the CDR3 end, and the germline J gene is used to complete it. The V gene is TRBV5-1, the J gene TRBJ1-3; D is uncertain. The CDR3 totals 15 residues. V was cut by 5 bases and J by 0 bases, with 12 bases left in between. Germline assignment: CDR1 SGHRS and CDR2 YFSETQ. The CDR3: CASRLRPGSGNTIYF. The part of the CDR3 DNA that was read is TGCGCCAGCAGACTCCGACCGGGCTCTGGAAACACC.

A remark on this clone: Coverage ceases 3 residues before the CDR3 finishes, and the germline J gene fills in the end. J is TRBJ2-3 and V is TRBV6-4; 7 positions match TRBD2. This CDR3 spans 15 amino acids. CDR1 and CDR2 from the germline V gene are MRHNA and SNTAGT. Trimming removed 4 bases from V and 3 bases from J; junction bases left unmatched: 7. CDR3 sequence reads: CASSVAGVETDTQYF. CDR3 bases read: TGTGCCAGCAGTGTGGCGGGGGTTGAAACAGATACG.

As for this clone: The sequence runs out 3 residues before the end of the CDR3; the remainder is reconstructed from the germline J gene. The rearrangement uses TRBV20-1 and TRBJ1-5, with 8 nucleotides matching TRBD1. The length of the CDR3 is 15 residues. The ends lost 2 bases at V and 4 bases at J; junction bases unmatched: 7. Germline assignment: CDR1 DFQATT and CDR2 SNEGSKA (reference sequence). The CDR3 is CSARSGQGPNQPQHF. CDR3 DNA (partial): TGCAGTGCTAGATCCGGACAGGGACCGAATCAGCCC.

Note on this clone: Read coverage stops 3 residues before the CDR3 terminus; the germline J gene supplies the remainder. The V and J genes are TRBV5-1 and TRBJ2-3; possibly TRBD1 or TRBD2 for D (7 bases each). This CDR3 has 15 residues. V lost 5 bases and J 5 bases, leaving 18 bases between the germline ends. The germline V gene encodes CDR1 SGHRS and CDR2 YFSETQ. The CDR3 DNA, read in part, is TGCGCCAGCAGAAGGGAGGGGGCTTCTAGAGATACG. It is translated as CASRREGASRDT. The full CDR3 protein is CASRREGASRDTQYF. The full variable domain, rest sourced from reference TRBV5-1 and TRBJ2-3, is KAGVTQTPRYLIKTRGQQVTLSCSPISGHRSVSWYQQTPGQGLQFLFEYFSETQRNKGNFPGRFSGRQFSNSRSEMNVSTLELGDSALYLCASRREGASRDTQYFGPGTRLTVL.